Listed below are T cell receptor beta chains from one sample, sequenced in a study of T cell responses to AZD1222 COVID-19 vaccine. Sequencing used immunoSEQ multiplex PCR; TCRdb keeps in-frame clones, though not all of them. Of fewer than 180,000 clones in the sample, around 90% are singletons; the top ten hold 3% to 3.5%. The input for sequencing was peripheral blood, taken 28 days after the second AZD1222 dose. Receptors originate from an adult who received the AZD1222 COVID-19 vaccine. CDR3s include the opening cysteine and the closing phenylalanine or tryptophan. The order of the fields is V gene, J gene, CDR3 protein.

V: TRBV10-3
J: TRBJ1-2
CDR3: CAISEVRQPSDSGYTF

V: TRBV2
J: TRBJ1-4
CDR3: CASRRDRGPSNEKLFF

V: TRBV3-1/TRBV3-2
J: TRBJ2-7
CDR3: CASSQGSQGASEQYF

V: TRBV7-2
J: TRBJ1-2
CDR3: CASSLGAQGANGYTF

V: TRBV2
J: TRBJ1-2
CDR3: CASRPGSSSNYGYTF

V: TRBV18
J: TRBJ2-7
CDR3: CASSPDMYEQYF

V: TRBV6-4
J: TRBJ1-1
CDR3: CASSDSHLGQGAINTEAFF

V: TRBV4-2
J: TRBJ2-1
CDR3: CASSQDWRQQFF

V: TRBV29-1
J: TRBJ2-1
CDR3: CSVLRDRPNNEQFF

V: TRBV28
J: TRBJ1-5
CDR3: CASKLPQGQWQPQHF

V: TRBV6-5
J: TRBJ1-4
CDR3: CASSYSLRETNEKLFF

V: TRBV30
J: TRBJ2-1
CDR3: CAWSVQRDEQFF

V: TRBV15
J: TRBJ2-1
CDR3: CATSRAPVEGWYNEQFF

V: TRBV19
J: TRBJ2-7
CDR3: CASSIKGYEQYF

V: TRBV9
J: TRBJ2-1
CDR3: CASSVGVGISYNEQFF

V: TRBV12-3/TRBV12-4
J: TRBJ1-5
CDR3: CASSFGNQPQHF

V: TRBV29-1
J: TRBJ1-1
CDR3: CSVVEGGAFF